The text below deals with one T cell receptor (beta chain). This sample is part of a study of human T cells and chemical hapten exposure. Across the study: The upper back received 0.01% DPC by patch testing, with results read at 6 days. Per-sample TCR yield variability stemmed mainly from small pooled library volume differences.

As for time point: patch test 1, 2 weeks after DPC sensitization. Treatment noted: therapeutic diphenylcyclopropenone sensitization with weekly scalp DPC. Alopecia patients between 18 and 70 years old and suitable for DPC were used as donors. CDR3 size: 14 residues. The germline gives CDR1 MDHEN, CDR2 SYDVKM. The ends were cut back, 6 bases at V and 6 bases at J, with 18 bases in the middle. During construction of the library, unique molecular identifiers were attached to individual cDNA molecules for quantitative, reproducible TCR counting. TCRdb re-analysed the RACE reads in MiXCR, keeping a single row per CDR3 protein. The profile shows some 110,000 distinct CDR3 sequences, 9.5% to 13% of them singletons.

The receptor's source is a woman in her 50s with alopecia areata. Some clones in this sample may be carry-over from other donors' samples. The sequencing used whole blood, collected in connection with sensitization to the hapten diphenylcyclopropenone (DPC). This chain joins TRBV28 and TRBJ2-7; D is ambiguous. The CDR3 loop is CASRSGSKLGEQYF. The CDR3 DNA reads as TGTGCCAGCAGAAGTGGTTCTAAACTCGGCGAGCAGTACTTC.